This T cell receptor (beta chain) was captured in a study of T cells in Graves' hyperthyroidism and ophthalmopathy. Across 18 months, stable Graves' hyperthyroidism was marked by no progression to ophthalmopathy. Uncontrolled infections, other autoimmune diseases, pregnancy or lactation led to exclusion of patients. Authors of the study amplified TCR beta CDR3 regions from RNA transcripts. The HTBI primer set drove a first-round RT-PCR of the TCR CDR3. TCRdb processed the multiplex PCR reads anew with MiXCR; each CDR3 protein has one entry. Here the sample spans about 580,000 distinct CDR3 sequences, about 45% being singletons. In its sample, this clonotype was seen a few times. CDR3 size: 15 residues. The germline CDR1 and CDR2 sequences are LNHNV and YYDKDF (reference sequence). The ends lost 5 bases at V and 4 bases at J; junction bases unmatched: 7.

The chain links TRBV15 to TRBJ2-1, with TRBD2 matching 8 bases. What was sequenced was peripheral blood or thyroid tissue (not recorded which). This clonotype was sampled from a woman aged 18-35 years with Graves' hyperthyroidism. CDR3 in DNA: TGTGCCACCAGCTCAGAGGTAGCGGGGTACAATGAGCAGTTCTTC. Translated, it gives CATSSEVAGYNEQFF.